The rows below give T cell receptor beta chains drawn from one sample of a study of blood T cell repertoires in COVID-19. Profiling relied on immunoSEQ multiplex PCR, and the TCRdb table lists in-frame clones only, not all of them. The sample gives 300,000 to 350,000 clones, 90% to 95% of which show up once; less than 4% is in the top ten. Sequencing was done on a sample of PBMCs or T cells enriched from blood (not recorded which). The receptor source for this set is a woman aged 25 to 45 who had been exposed to COVID-19. CDR3s include the opening cysteine and the closing phenylalanine or tryptophan. Fields, in order: V gene, J gene, clone size, D gene, CDR3 protein, CDR3 DNA. D genes are given only for firm matches. A row's size may be missing; if present it is once, few, many or a size class.

v_call: TRBV6-5; j_call: TRBJ2-7; clone_size: .; d_call: .; cdr3_aa: CASRGHSSYEQYF; cdr3_nt: TGTGCCAGCAGAGGACATAGCTCCTACGAGCAGTACTTC
v_call: TRBV7-2; j_call: TRBJ1-5; clone_size: .; d_call: .; cdr3_aa: CASSLDAGSSQPQHF; cdr3_nt: TGTGCCAGCAGCTTAGACGCGGGCTCGTCTCAGCCCCAGCATTTT
v_call: TRBV1; j_call: TRBJ2-7; clone_size: .; d_call: .; cdr3_aa: CTSSQRDKAQSSYEQYF; cdr3_nt: TGCACCAGCAGCCAAAGGGACAAGGCCCAGAGCTCCTACGAGCAGTACTTC
v_call: TRBV30; j_call: TRBJ1-5; clone_size: .; d_call: .; cdr3_aa: CAWESGPSGGNQPQHF; cdr3_nt: TGTGCCTGGGAATCAGGACCCTCAGGGGGCAATCAGCCCCAGCATTTT
v_call: TRBV10-3; j_call: TRBJ1-2; clone_size: .; d_call: .; cdr3_aa: CAISESSWQDYGYTF; cdr3_nt: TGTGCCATCAGTGAGTCGAGTTGGCAGGACTATGGCTACACCTTC
v_call: TRBV9; j_call: TRBJ1-1; clone_size: once; d_call: TRBD1; cdr3_aa: CASSEGTVGPTEAFF; cdr3_nt: TGTGCCAGCAGCGAGGGGACAGTCGGGCCCACTGAAGCTTTCTTT
v_call: TRBV19; j_call: TRBJ1-2; clone_size: .; d_call: .; cdr3_aa: CATTTTANYGYTF; cdr3_nt: TGTGCCACCACTACGACAGCTAACTATGGCTACACCTTC
v_call: TRBV5-6; j_call: TRBJ1-2; clone_size: .; d_call: TRBD1; cdr3_aa: CASSAGTGGADYGYTF; cdr3_nt: TGTGCCAGCAGCGCCGGGACAGGGGGCGCCGACTATGGCTACACCTTC
v_call: TRBV3-1/TRBV3-2; j_call: TRBJ2-2; clone_size: .; d_call: .; cdr3_aa: CASSQIFTGELFF; cdr3_nt: TGTGCCAGCAGCCAAATCTTCACCGGGGAGCTGTTTTTT
v_call: TRBV6-5; j_call: TRBJ1-1; clone_size: .; d_call: .; cdr3_aa: CASSYRAGTGTEAFF; cdr3_nt: TGTGCCAGCAGTTATAGGGCAGGAACAGGGACTGAAGCTTTCTTT
v_call: TRBV5-1; j_call: TRBJ2-7; clone_size: .; d_call: TRBD1; cdr3_aa: CASSYGTGGSYEQYF; cdr3_nt: TGCGCCAGCAGCTACGGGACAGGGGGGTCCTACGAGCAGTACTTC
v_call: TRBV5-8; j_call: TRBJ1-5; clone_size: .; d_call: .; cdr3_aa: CASSLVQGFNQPQHF; cdr3_nt: TGTGCCAGCAGCTTGGTGCAGGGTTTCAATCAGCCCCAGCATTTT
v_call: TRBV7-9; j_call: TRBJ2-7; clone_size: .; d_call: TRBD1; cdr3_aa: CASSLGGQGVLQYF; cdr3_nt: TGTGCCAGCAGCTTAGGAGGTCAGGGGGTCCTACAGTACTTC
v_call: TRBV6-5; j_call: TRBJ1-4; clone_size: .; d_call: TRBD1; cdr3_aa: CASSYSGQPEKLFF; cdr3_nt: TGTGCCAGCAGTTACTCGGGACAGCCCGAAAAACTGTTTTTT
v_call: TRBV5-4; j_call: TRBJ1-2; clone_size: .; d_call: TRBD1; cdr3_aa: CASSLQTRQGAWYGYTF; cdr3_nt: TGTGCCAGCAGCCTCCAGACCCGACAGGGGGCCTGGTATGGCTACACCTTC
v_call: TRBV5-1; j_call: TRBJ1-1; clone_size: .; d_call: TRBD1; cdr3_aa: CASSLGQGFTEAFF; cdr3_nt: TGCGCCAGCAGCCTGGGACAGGGGTTCACTGAAGCTTTCTTT
v_call: TRBV4-3; j_call: TRBJ1-4; clone_size: .; d_call: .; cdr3_aa: CASSPGGRASDEKLFF; cdr3_nt: TGCGCCAGCAGCCCCGGGGGGAGGGCGTCGGATGAAAAACTGTTTTTT
v_call: TRBV12-3/TRBV12-4; j_call: TRBJ1-5; clone_size: .; d_call: TRBD1; cdr3_aa: CASRGQGDQPQHF; cdr3_nt: TGTGCCAGCAGGGGACAGGGGGATCAGCCCCAGCATTTT
v_call: TRBV10-2; j_call: TRBJ1-6; clone_size: .; d_call: .; cdr3_aa: CASSEWEGSPLHF; cdr3_nt: TGCGCCAGCAGTGAGTGGGAGGGTTCACCCCTCCACTTT
v_call: TRBV5-6; j_call: TRBJ1-1; clone_size: few; d_call: TRBD1; cdr3_aa: CASSPAGGDLSEAFF; cdr3_nt: TGTGCCAGCAGCCCGGCAGGGGGCGATCTGTCTGAAGCTTTCTTT
v_call: TRBV7-9; j_call: TRBJ1-2; clone_size: .; d_call: TRBD1; cdr3_aa: CASSLTGTNYGYTF; cdr3_nt: TGTGCCAGCAGCTTGACAGGGACTAACTATGGCTACACCTTC
v_call: TRBV19; j_call: TRBJ1-2; clone_size: .; d_call: .; cdr3_aa: CASSRGRSDGYTF; cdr3_nt: TGTGCCAGTAGTAGGGGGCGGTCGGATGGCTACACCTTC
v_call: TRBV5-1; j_call: TRBJ1-2; clone_size: .; d_call: TRBD1; cdr3_aa: CASSLPNQGARGYTF; cdr3_nt: TGCGCCAGCAGCTTGCCTAATCAGGGGGCGCGCGGCTACACCTTC
v_call: TRBV6-2/TRBV6-3; j_call: TRBJ1-2; clone_size: .; d_call: TRBD1; cdr3_aa: CASSDGQGRGYTF; cdr3_nt: TGTGCCAGCAGCGACGGACAGGGACGGGGCTACACCTTC
v_call: TRBV18; j_call: TRBJ1-3; clone_size: few; d_call: .; cdr3_aa: CASSEGGKSSGNTIYF; cdr3_nt: TGTGCCAGCTCAGAAGGGGGAAAGAGCTCTGGAAACACCATATATTTT
v_call: TRBV29-1; j_call: TRBJ1-5; clone_size: .; d_call: .; cdr3_aa: CSVAAGASNQPQHF; cdr3_nt: TGCAGCGTTGCCGCAGGGGCCAGCAATCAGCCCCAGCATTTT
v_call: TRBV10-3; j_call: TRBJ1-3; clone_size: .; d_call: .; cdr3_aa: CAITLYSGNTIYF; cdr3_nt: TGTGCCATCACCCTTTACTCTGGAAACACCATATATTTT
v_call: TRBV6-5; j_call: TRBJ2-7; clone_size: once; d_call: .; cdr3_aa: CASSYLREGGPYEQYF; cdr3_nt: TGTGCCAGCAGTTACCTTCGCGAGGGGGGGCCCTACGAGCAGTACTTC
v_call: TRBV7-2; j_call: TRBJ2-1; clone_size: .; d_call: TRBD2; cdr3_aa: CASSPEWGGQFF; cdr3_nt: TGTGCCAGCAGCCCGGAGTGGGGGGGGCAGTTCTTC
v_call: TRBV4-1; j_call: TRBJ2-4; clone_size: .; d_call: .; cdr3_aa: CASSPGSRKNIQYF; cdr3_nt: TGCGCCAGCAGCCCGGGGAGCAGAAAAAACATTCAGTACTTC
v_call: TRBV5-1; j_call: TRBJ1-2; clone_size: .; d_call: .; cdr3_aa: CASSLGDFNNNYGYTF; cdr3_nt: TGCGCCAGCAGCTTGGGGGACTTCAATAATAACTATGGCTACACCTTC
v_call: TRBV11-2; j_call: TRBJ2-3; clone_size: .; d_call: .; cdr3_aa: CASSFRFEGTQYF; cdr3_nt: TGTGCCAGCAGCTTTCGTTTCGAGGGAACGCAGTATTTT
v_call: TRBV3-1/TRBV3-2; j_call: TRBJ1-2; clone_size: .; d_call: .; cdr3_aa: CASSHRTAPHKGSYTF; cdr3_nt: TGTGCCAGCAGCCACAGGACAGCACCCCACAAAGGGAGCTACACCTTC
v_call: TRBV20-1; j_call: TRBJ2-2; clone_size: once; d_call: TRBD2; cdr3_aa: CSASDGRGYTGELFF; cdr3_nt: TGCAGTGCTAGTGACGGGAGGGGTTACACCGGGGAGCTGTTTTTT
v_call: TRBV12-3/TRBV12-4; j_call: TRBJ2-2; clone_size: .; d_call: .; cdr3_aa: CASRPYATGELFF; cdr3_nt: TGTGCCAGCAGGCCCTACGCAACCGGGGAGCTGTTTTTT
v_call: TRBV12-3/TRBV12-4; j_call: TRBJ1-1; clone_size: .; d_call: .; cdr3_aa: CASSSLEAFF; cdr3_nt: TGTGCCAGCAGCTCCCTTGAAGCTTTCTTT
v_call: TRBV25-1; j_call: TRBJ1-5; clone_size: .; d_call: .; cdr3_aa: CASQGNNQPQHF; cdr3_nt: TGTGCCAGCCAGGGGAACAATCAGCCCCAGCATTTT
v_call: TRBV5-1; j_call: TRBJ2-4; clone_size: .; d_call: .; cdr3_aa: CASKQTDSALWNIQYF; cdr3_nt: TGCGCCAGCAAGCAGACAGACAGCGCCCTATGGAACATTCAGTACTTC
v_call: TRBV6-5; j_call: TRBJ2-7; clone_size: .; d_call: TRBD1; cdr3_aa: CASTQGASAEQYF; cdr3_nt: TGTGCCAGCACCCAGGGGGCGTCCGCCGAGCAGTACTTC
v_call: TRBV25-1; j_call: TRBJ1-2; clone_size: .; d_call: .; cdr3_aa: CASSATWGGGIYGYTF; cdr3_nt: TGTGCCAGCAGTGCGACGTGGGGGGGCGGCATCTATGGCTACACCTTC
v_call: TRBV2; j_call: TRBJ1-6; clone_size: .; d_call: TRBD1; cdr3_aa: CASRGTGNSPLHF; cdr3_nt: TGTGCCAGCAGGGGGACAGGGAATTCACCCCTCCACTTT
v_call: TRBV27; j_call: TRBJ1-2; clone_size: .; d_call: .; cdr3_aa: CASTGTKTNYGYTF; cdr3_nt: TGTGCCAGCACCGGGACAAAAACTAACTATGGCTACACCTTC
v_call: TRBV5-1; j_call: TRBJ1-1; clone_size: .; d_call: .; cdr3_aa: CASSFGLGGLTEAFF; cdr3_nt: TGCGCCAGCAGCTTTGGGCTGGGAGGGTTGACTGAAGCTTTCTTT
v_call: TRBV19; j_call: TRBJ1-1; clone_size: .; d_call: .; cdr3_aa: CASSIRPGMITEAFF; cdr3_nt: TGTGCCAGTAGTATAAGGCCGGGGATGATCACTGAAGCTTTCTTT
v_call: TRBV13; j_call: TRBJ2-7; clone_size: .; d_call: .; cdr3_aa: CASSPHYEQYF; cdr3_nt: TGTGCCAGCAGCCCACATTACGAGCAGTACTTC
v_call: TRBV19; j_call: TRBJ1-5; clone_size: .; d_call: .; cdr3_aa: CASSINSNSNQPQHF; cdr3_nt: TGTGCCAGTAGTATAAACAGCAATAGCAATCAGCCCCAGCATTTT
v_call: TRBV4-1; j_call: TRBJ2-2; clone_size: .; d_call: .; cdr3_aa: CASSHRSRGELFF; cdr3_nt: TGCGCCAGCAGCCATAGAAGCCGGGGGGAGCTGTTTTTT
v_call: TRBV5-6; j_call: TRBJ2-1; clone_size: .; d_call: TRBD1; cdr3_aa: CASSPLPWTGSSYNEQFF; cdr3_nt: TGTGCCAGCAGCCCATTACCCTGGACAGGGAGCTCCTACAATGAGCAGTTCTTC
v_call: TRBV7-6; j_call: TRBJ2-7; clone_size: .; d_call: TRBD1; cdr3_aa: CASSPGTGVYEQYF; cdr3_nt: TGTGCCAGCAGCCCCGGGACAGGAGTCTACGAGCAGTACTTC
v_call: TRBV6-2/TRBV6-3; j_call: TRBJ2-3; clone_size: .; d_call: TRBD2; cdr3_aa: CASSSLAGGGDTQYF; cdr3_nt: TGTGCCAGCAGTTCGCTAGCGGGGGGAGGAGATACGCAGTATTTT
v_call: TRBV7-9; j_call: TRBJ2-2; clone_size: .; d_call: TRBD2; cdr3_aa: CASSLSGGTGELFF; cdr3_nt: TGTGCCAGCAGCTTGAGCGGGGGGACCGGGGAGCTGTTTTTT
v_call: TRBV3-1/TRBV3-2; j_call: TRBJ1-2; clone_size: .; d_call: .; cdr3_aa: CASSQDLGGRSYTF; cdr3_nt: TGTGCCAGCAGCCAAGATCTTGGAGGTAGGAGCTACACCTTC
v_call: TRBV3-1/TRBV3-2; j_call: TRBJ1-2; clone_size: .; d_call: .; cdr3_aa: CASSQRQAPNGYTF; cdr3_nt: TGTGCCAGCAGCCAAAGACAGGCACCGAATGGCTACACCTTC
v_call: TRBV10-2; j_call: TRBJ2-7; clone_size: .; d_call: .; cdr3_aa: CASTEGSYEQYF; cdr3_nt: TGCGCCAGCACGGAGGGCTCCTACGAGCAGTACTTC
v_call: TRBV4-1; j_call: TRBJ1-2; clone_size: .; d_call: .; cdr3_aa: CASSQDRGGYYGYTF; cdr3_nt: TGCGCCAGCAGCCAAGATCGTGGAGGGTACTATGGCTACACCTTC
v_call: TRBV4-1; j_call: TRBJ2-7; clone_size: .; d_call: .; cdr3_aa: CASSQEVVYEQYF; cdr3_nt: TGCGCCAGCAGCCAAGAAGTAGTCTACGAGCAGTACTTC
v_call: TRBV3-1/TRBV3-2; j_call: TRBJ2-7; clone_size: .; d_call: TRBD1; cdr3_aa: CASSLGQERREQYF; cdr3_nt: TGTGCCAGCAGCCTGGGACAGGAAAGGCGCGAGCAGTACTTC
v_call: TRBV5-1; j_call: TRBJ1-1; clone_size: .; d_call: .; cdr3_aa: CASSLEQQNTEAFF; cdr3_nt: TGCGCCAGCAGCTTGGAACAGCAGAACACTGAAGCTTTCTTT
v_call: TRBV5-1; j_call: TRBJ2-1; clone_size: .; d_call: TRBD2; cdr3_aa: CASSLGLANEQFF; cdr3_nt: TGCGCCAGCAGCTTGGGACTAGCGAATGAGCAGTTCTTC
v_call: TRBV6-5; j_call: TRBJ1-2; clone_size: .; d_call: .; cdr3_aa: CASSPGQFRYTF; cdr3_nt: TGTGCCAGCAGCCCCGGACAGTTTCGCTACACCTTC